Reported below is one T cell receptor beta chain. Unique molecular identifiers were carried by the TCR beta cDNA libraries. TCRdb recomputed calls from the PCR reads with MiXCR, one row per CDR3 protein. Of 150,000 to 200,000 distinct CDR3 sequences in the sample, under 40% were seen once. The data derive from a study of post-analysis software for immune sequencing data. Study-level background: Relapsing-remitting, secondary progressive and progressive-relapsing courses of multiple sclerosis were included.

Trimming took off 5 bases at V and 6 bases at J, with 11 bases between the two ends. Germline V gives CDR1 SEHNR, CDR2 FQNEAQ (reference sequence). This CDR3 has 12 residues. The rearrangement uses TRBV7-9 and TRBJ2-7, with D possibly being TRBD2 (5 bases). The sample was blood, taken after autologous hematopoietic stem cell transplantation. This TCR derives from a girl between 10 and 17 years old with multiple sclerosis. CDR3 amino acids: CASSPLGAEQYF. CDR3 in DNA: TGTGCCAGCAGCCCACTAGGAGCCGAGCAGTACTTC.